This T cell receptor (beta chain) came from a study of OX40 agonist ivuxolimab in advanced cancers. Findings of the study overall: On average, CD8+ T cells showed a greater number of expanded clones than CD4+.

This CDR3 is 15 amino acids long. Per germline, CDR1 MDHEN and CDR2 SYDVKM. Trimming removed 5 bases from V and 2 bases from J; junction bases left unmatched: 7. Regarding this clone: Its antigen is undetermined.

The protocol was immunoSEQ multiplex PCR, while the TCRdb copy is restricted to in-frame clones and leaves out a portion. The repertoire holds roughly 15,000 clones, 80% to 90% seen once, with 20% in the top ten. The sequence derives from an adult with an advanced solid tumor such as melanoma, head and neck, liver or kidney cancer. The source was CD4+ or CD8+ T cells sorted from blood, collected in a trial of the OX40 agonist ivuxolimab. The J gene is TRBJ1-2, the V gene TRBV28, with 8 bases aligning to TRBD1. CDR3: CASSTPDRANYGYTF. The CDR3 DNA sequence: TGTGCCAGCAGTACCCCGGACAGGGCGAACTATGGCTACACCTTC.